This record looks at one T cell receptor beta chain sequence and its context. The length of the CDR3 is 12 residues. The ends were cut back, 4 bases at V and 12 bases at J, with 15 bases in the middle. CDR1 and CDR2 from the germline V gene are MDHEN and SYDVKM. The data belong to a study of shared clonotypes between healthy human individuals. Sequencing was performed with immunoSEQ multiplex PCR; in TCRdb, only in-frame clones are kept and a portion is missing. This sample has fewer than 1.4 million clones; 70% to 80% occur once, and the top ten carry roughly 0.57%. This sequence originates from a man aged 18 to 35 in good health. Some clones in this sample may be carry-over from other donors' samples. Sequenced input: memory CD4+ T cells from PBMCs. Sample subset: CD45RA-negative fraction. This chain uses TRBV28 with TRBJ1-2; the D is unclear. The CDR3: CASSSSGGRNTF. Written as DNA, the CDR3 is TGTGCCAGCAGTTCCAGCGGCGGACGAAACACCTTC.